This entry describes one TCR beta chain. At one of its ends the junction is not consistent with the germline gene, which may arise from a read error. The data are from a study of blood T cell repertoires in COVID-19. On the study more broadly: The samples span acute and convalescent COVID-19 from the United States, Italy and Spain. Sources were T cells, B-cell-depleted T cells, or PBMCs; the material itself was cDNA or gDNA.

In the authors' workflow: For nucleated cells, counts were estimated from reference gene primer amplification. Clones were sequenced by immunoSEQ multiplex PCR, and TCRdb holds only the in-frame ones, with some missing. The V and J calls and clone size come from that table; D and trimming were worked out from the DNA. Of some 140,000 clones listed, approximately 81% are singletons. Germline CDR1 reads SGHTA; CDR2 reads FQGNSA. The CDR3 extends over 18 amino acids. This chain joins TRBV7-2 and TRBJ2-1; 12 bases map to TRBD2. This receptor was obtained from a man aged 60 to 75 with acute or convalescent COVID-19. The specimen sequenced was peripheral blood. In nucleotides, the CDR3 is TGTGCCAGCAGCCTAGCGGGAGGGCCGGGTAGCTCCTACAATGAGCAGTTCTTC. As protein: CASSLAGGPGSSYNEQFF.